This is a list of T cell receptor beta chains from one sample in a study of graft-versus-host responses after intestinal transplantation. This table comes from immunoSEQ multiplex PCR, and its TCRdb copy is limited to in-frame clones, with some not included. In the table there are around 88,000 clones, around 93% of which are singletons. No antigen has been assigned to these receptors. This material consisted of unstimulated CD8+ T cells sorted from spleen or lymph node cells, taken before transplant. These receptors all come from a human donor who was the organ donor for an intestinal transplant. Each CDR3 is given with its conserved first and last residue.

v_gene	CDR3aa
TRBV6-6	CASRPQGSDEKLFF
TRBV10-1	CASSDWIYTTGANTGELFF
TRBV19	CASSWRISGNTIYF
TRBV7-6	CASSHHSGGAHEQYF
TRBV28	CASSLLNTGELFF
TRBV4-1	CASSPRDGHYGYTF
TRBV18	CASFIDTDGYTF
TRBV5-5	CASSPGQGGGYNEQFF
TRBV2	CASSEALGLAFYEQFF
TRBV5-6	CASSSADLAGGPIIQYF
TRBV5-1	CASSLHLGASRTDTQYF
TRBV5-6	CASSLDHYGYTF
TRBV27	CASSATGSSNQPQHF